Given below is one T cell receptor (beta chain) in context. Its antigen is as yet unknown. Measured with immunoSEQ multiplex PCR; TCRdb has only the in-frame clones, and not every one. The sample has approximately 80,000 clones; roughly 91% are singletons. The data were obtained in a study of graft-versus-host responses after intestinal transplantation. Turning to the study itself: Recipients across the board were started on anti-thymocyte globulin induction, then kept on tacrolimus and steroids for 2 to 4 years.

Broader study findings: Across patients carrying graft-donor T cell macrochimerism, allografts held high graft-versus-host to host-versus-graft clonal ratios. GvH clones turned up in recipient marrow; some had shown up first in ileum or blood.

This TCR was recovered from a human donor who received an intestinal transplant. The sequencing used unstimulated CD4+ T cells sorted from spleen or lymph node cells, collected before intestinal transplant.

DNA of the CDR3: TGCGCCAGCAGCTCCGGACAGGGAGTTATGAACACTGAAGCTTTCTTT. Translated, it gives CASSSGQGVMNTEAFF. The chain joins TRBV5-1 to TRBJ1-1; 8 bases map to TRBD1. In germline, CDR1 is SGHRS, CDR2 YFSETQ. After removal of 3 bases from V and 0 bases from J, the junction contained 7 bases not matched to a gene. CDR3 length: 16 amino acids. The complete variable domain, with remaining parts taken from reference TRBV5-1 and TRBJ1-1, reads KAGVTQTPRYLIKTRGQQVTLSCSPISGHRSVSWYQQTPGQGLQFLFEYFSETQRNKGNFPGRFSGRQFSNSRSEMNVSTLELGDSALYLCASSSGQGVMNTEAFFGQGTRLTVV.